Shown below are 15 T cell receptor beta chains from a single sample sequenced in a study of blood T cell repertoires in COVID-19 (dated by TCRdb to the early 2020s). To prepare the library, the immunoSEQ multiplex PCR assay was applied. This is the immuneACCESS table as TCRdb keeps it, with only in-frame sequences that have V and J called. A part of the clones is gone; compared with another copy, unresolved V genes explain less than half, and the rest is unexplained. This sample has fewer than 300,000 clones in its table, and roughly 79% of those were observed once. The top ten clones comprise 2.5% to 3% of the sample. The sequenced sample consisted of peripheral blood. These receptors were taken from an older woman with active or convalescent COVID-19.

The V and J genes are TRBV2 and TRBJ1-2; D is unclear. The CDR3 length is 14 residues. Looked up from germline, CDR1 is SNHLY and CDR2 is FYNNEI. Trimming took 8 bases from V and 2 from J, leaving 15 bases between them. The CDR3 DNA follows: TGTGCCAGCCTTCTCGGTGGAGGGAACTATGGCTACACCTTC. It specifies CASLLGGGNYGYTF.

The V and J genes are TRBV6-1 and TRBJ1-2; 11 nucleotides align to TRBD1. The trim removed 3 bases at V and 5 bases at J, leaving 5 bases unmatched. Germline loops: CDR1 MNHNS, CDR2 SASEGT. There are 15 residues in the CDR3. CDR3 DNA sequence: TGTGCCAGCAGTGAGGGACAGGGGGTGAGGTATGGCTACACCTTC. This gives the protein CASSEGQGVRYGYTF.

The J gene is TRBJ2-1, the V gene TRBV25-1, with D unresolved. This CDR3 has 14 amino acids. Deletions cut 2 bases from V and 5 bases from J, with 10 bases between. Looked up from germline, CDR1 is MGHDK and CDR2 is SYGVNS. For the CDR3, the DNA is TGTGCCAGCAGTGAACCTGGCGGTCACAATGAGCAGTTCTTC. It specifies CASSEPGGHNEQFF.

The chain recombines TRBV7-8 with TRBJ2-1; 7 bases match TRBD2. The CDR3 spans 17 residues. V lost 4 bases, J lost 2 bases, and 11 bases stayed unmatched. Germline assignment: CDR1 SGHVS and CDR2 FQNEAQ. CDR3 sequence (DNA): TGTGCCAGCAGCTCATCCGGTGGCGGGGGAACCTACAATGAGCAGTTCTTC. This gives the protein CASSSSGGGGTYNEQFF.

The chain links TRBV5-4 to TRBJ2-1, with 7 bases aligning to TRBD2. Losses at the gene ends were 0 bases for V and 9 bases for J; bases not matched to a gene: 3. The V gene's germline CDR1 is SGHNT and CDR2 YYREEE (reference sequence). The CDR3 runs 13 residues. The CDR3: CASSLAGGTEQFF. The CDR3 DNA follows: TGTGCCAGCAGCTTGGCCGGGGGGACTGAGCAGTTCTTC. Full variable domain (outside the CDR3, taken from reference TRBV5-4 and TRBJ2-1): ETGVTQSPTHLIKTRGQQVTLRCSSQSGHNTVSWYQQALGQGPQFIFQYYREEENGRGNFPPRFSGLQFPNYSSELNVNALELDDSALYLCASSLAGGTEQFFGPGTRLTVL.

V usage is TRBV7-3 and J usage is TRBJ1-5; tentatively, D is TRBD1 (5 bases). V shed 0 bases and J shed 6 bases, with 9 bases lying between them. CDR1 SGHTA and CDR2 FQGTGA come from the germline V gene. This CDR3 contains 14 residues. For the CDR3, the DNA is TGTGCCAGCAGCTTAACCGGGGGAGGTCAGCCCCAGCATTTT. Its protein is CASSLTGGGQPQHF.

This sequence joins TRBV6-1 and TRBJ2-3; the D gene is possibly TRBD2 (7 bases). CDR3 size: 16 residues. Germline loops: CDR1 MNHNS, CDR2 SASEGT. Trimming pared 2 bases from V and 8 bases from J, leaving 20 bases between. CDR3 coding DNA: TGTGCCAGCAGTGAAAAATGGGCGGGGGCCGGGGGTACGCAGTATTTT. It encodes CASSEKWAGAGGTQYF.

V gene TRBV19 combines with J gene TRBJ1-5; D may be TRBD1 (5 bases). The CDR3 consists of 15 residues. V dropped 3 bases and J dropped 9 bases, with 18 bases sitting between them. Germline CDR1 LNHDA, CDR2 SQIVND (reference sequence). For the CDR3, the DNA is TGTGCCAGTAGTATCGGATCGGGGACTATTCGGCCCCAGCATTTT. Its translation is CASSIGSGTIRPQHF.

V and J are TRBV7-9 and TRBJ1-5; 8 bases line up with TRBD1. V lost 3 bases to trimming and J lost 3 bases; unmatched junction nucleotides: 7. This CDR3 is built from 16 residues. CDR1 and CDR2 (germline): SEHNR, FQNEAQ (reference sequence). The CDR3 bases are TGTGCCAGCAGCTTGGCCGGGACAGGTATCAATCAGCCCCAGCATTTT. It is translated as CASSLAGTGINQPQHF.

The chain links TRBV9 to TRBJ2-1; 11 bases fit TRBD1. V shed 3 bases and J 7 bases; nucleotides not matched to a gene: 9. CDR3 length: 16 residues. Germline CDR1 reads SGDLS; CDR2 reads YYNGEE. CDR3 region: CASSAHPDRGLNEQFF. CDR3 in DNA: TGTGCCAGCAGCGCCCACCCGGACAGGGGGCTTAATGAGCAGTTCTTC.

The chain recombines TRBV30 with TRBJ1-5, with D possibly TRBD1 on 5 matching bases. Germline CDR1 and CDR2: GTSNPN and SVGIG (reference sequence). Deletions cut 2 bases from V and 0 bases from J, with 23 bases between. This CDR3 spans 19 amino acids. CDR3 nucleotide sequence: TGTGCCTGGAGTTACTTTCCATACGGTAGGGGCGTTAGCAATCAGCCCCAGCATTTT. Protein product: CAWSYFPYGRGVSNQPQHF.

The J gene is TRBJ1-1, the V gene TRBV5-1, with 8 bases identical to TRBD1. The CDR3 runs to 19 residues. J lost 6 bases, V lost 2 bases, and 21 bases had no gene match. Germline CDR1 SGHRS, CDR2 YFSETQ. CDR3 sequence reads: CASSFGVDIGQGRRSEAFF. The CDR3 DNA sequence: TGCGCCAGCAGCTTTGGCGTTGATATAGGACAGGGACGGCGGTCTGAAGCTTTCTTT.

The rearrangement joins TRBV11-3 to TRBJ2-1, with D hard to call. Germline CDR1 is SGHNT and CDR2 is YENEEA. The CDR3 has 14 residues. V shed 0 bases and J shed 4 bases, with 7 bases lying between them. CDR3 residues: CASSLDGGYNEQFF. The CDR3 DNA reads TGTGCCAGCAGCTTAGATGGCGGTTACAATGAGCAGTTCTTC.

CDR3 sequence (DNA): TGTGCCTGGAGTGCGTACAGGGGTGGCTACACCTTC. Protein sequence: CAWSAYRGGYTF. J is TRBJ1-2 and V is TRBV30; 7 nucleotides line up with TRBD1. This CDR3 is built from 12 residues. The J segment lost 7 bases and the V segment lost 1 base, leaving 3 bases of the junction unmatched. Germline assignment: CDR1 GTSNPN and CDR2 SVGIG (reference sequence). Supplemented by reference TRBV30 and TRBJ1-2, the full variable domain reads SQTIHQWPATLVQPVGSPLSLECTVEGTSNPNLYWYRQAAGRGLQLLFYSVGIGQISSEVPQNLSASRPQDRQFILSSKKLLLSDSGFYLCAWSAYRGGYTFGSGTRLTVV.

The chain employs TRBV9 and TRBJ2-1; TRBD2 matches 10 bases. CDR3 size: 15 residues. J lost 4 bases, V lost 3 bases, and 4 bases had no gene match. CDR1 SGDLS and CDR2 YYNGEE come from the germline V gene. CDR3 nucleotide sequence: TGTGCCAGCAGCGACTTAGCGGGGGGATACAATGAGCAGTTCTTC. Its translation is CASSDLAGGYNEQFF.